The sequence of this T cell receptor beta chain was determined in a study of Graves' ophthalmopathy and Graves' hyperthyroidism. Study-wide results and caveats: Among thyroid clonotypes expanded above 0.001 frequency, most also appeared in blood. Ophthalmopathy could be told apart from stable hyperthyroidism by a 13-signature model (approximately 90% sensitivity, around 81% specificity).

The CDR3 contains 13 residues. CDR1 and CDR2 from the germline V gene are SNHLY and FYNNEI. About this clonotype: The antigen remains undetermined.

Ineligible for inclusion were patients with other autoimmune diseases, uncontrolled infections, pregnancy or lactation. TCR beta CDR3 regions were amplified from RNA transcripts. An initial RT-PCR round employing HTBI primers preceded a second-round multiplex PCR. In TCRdb, the multiplex PCR reads were re-called with MiXCR into one record per CDR3 protein. The sample includes hundreds of thousands of distinct CDR3 sequences, 40% of them seen just once. The specimen was peripheral blood. This clonotype originated in an adult man with Graves' ophthalmopathy. The chain is built from TRBV2 and TRBJ2-5; D is ambiguous. This CDR3 is CARDLGKQETQYF. The CDR3, as DNA: TGTGCTAGAGATCTGGGGAAGCAAGAGACCCAGTACTTC. Combining the CDR3 with reference TRBV2 and TRBJ2-5 gives the whole variable domain EPEVTQTPSHQVTQMGQEVILRCVPISNHLYFYWYRQILGQKVEFLVSFYNNEISEKSEIFDDQFSVERPDGSNFTLKIRSTKLEDSAMYFCARDLGKQETQYFGPGTRLLVL.